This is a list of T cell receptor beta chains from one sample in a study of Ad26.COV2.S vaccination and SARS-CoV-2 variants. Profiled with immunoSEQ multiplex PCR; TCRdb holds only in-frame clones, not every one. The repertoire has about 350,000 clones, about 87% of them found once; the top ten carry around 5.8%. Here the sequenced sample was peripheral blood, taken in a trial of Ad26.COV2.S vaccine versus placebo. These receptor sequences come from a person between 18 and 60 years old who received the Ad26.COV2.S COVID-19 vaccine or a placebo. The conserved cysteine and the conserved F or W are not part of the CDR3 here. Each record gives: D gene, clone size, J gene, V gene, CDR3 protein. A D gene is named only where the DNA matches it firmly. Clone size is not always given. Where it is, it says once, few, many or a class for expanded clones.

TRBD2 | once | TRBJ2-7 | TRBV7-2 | ASSPDLRTSGRSYEQY
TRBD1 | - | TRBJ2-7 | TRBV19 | ASSGQGASYEQY
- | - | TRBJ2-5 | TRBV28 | ASSLPKGGETQY
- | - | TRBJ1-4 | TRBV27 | ASTMSGSGRIATNEKLF
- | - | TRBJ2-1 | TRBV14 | ASSQEVYNEQF
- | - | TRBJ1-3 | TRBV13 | ASSLVTVSSGNTIY
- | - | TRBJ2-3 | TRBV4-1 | ASSQGLTRLKIDTQY
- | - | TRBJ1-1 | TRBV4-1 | ASSQATGRSDTEAF
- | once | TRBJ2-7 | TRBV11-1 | ASSSDNYGEQY
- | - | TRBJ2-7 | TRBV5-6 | ASSFHYEQY